This is a list of T cell receptor beta chains from one sample in a study of cytomegalovirus exposure and HLA in healthy donors. Clones were sequenced by immunoSEQ multiplex PCR, and TCRdb holds only the in-frame ones, with some missing. The repertoire has roughly 130,000 clones, nearly 90% of them found once; the top ten carry around 3.3%. Input material: PBMCs. The receptors were sampled from a young man in good health and CMV-seronegative. Both conserved end residues are part of each CDR3. A D gene is named only where the DNA matches it firmly. The size of a clone is reported for some rows only, either as once, few or many, or as a class for expanded clones.

-,-,TRBJ2-7,TRBV7-9,CASSFTRSYEQYF,TGTGCCAGCAGCTTTACCAGAAGCTACGAGCAGTACTTC
-,-,TRBJ1-1,TRBV27,CATAVGPNTEAFF,TGTGCCACCGCTGTTGGGCCGAACACTGAAGCTTTCTTT
-,-,TRBJ1-2,TRBV5-1,CASSLGAPIYGYTF,TGCGCCAGCAGCTTGGGGGCCCCCATCTATGGCTACACCTTC
-,-,TRBJ2-7,TRBV6-5,CASSSTWGPYEQYF,TGTGCCAGCAGTTCAACATGGGGGCCCTACGAGCAGTACTTC
-,-,TRBJ2-6,TRBV29-1,CSVDGLNSGANVLTF,TGCAGCGTTGATGGGCTTAACTCTGGGGCCAACGTCCTGACTTTC
-,-,TRBJ1-1,TRBV5-1,CASSLGPPGTEAFF,TGCGCCAGCAGCTTGGGACCCCCGGGCACTGAAGCTTTCTTT
-,-,TRBJ2-1,TRBV28,CASLPLGSSYNEQFF,TGTGCCAGCCTACCATTGGGGAGCTCCTACAATGAGCAGTTCTTC
few,-,TRBJ1-2,TRBV5-4,CASSLANALESGYTF,TGTGCCAGCAGCTTGGCAAACGCCCTAGAGAGTGGCTACACCTTC
-,-,TRBJ2-7,TRBV7-9,CASSSEQGSYEQYF,TGTGCCAGCAGCTCGGAACAGGGCTCCTACGAGCAGTACTTC
-,-,TRBJ1-1,TRBV7-6,CASSLEGQNTEAFF,TGTGCCAGCAGCTTAGAAGGACAGAACACTGAAGCTTTCTTT
-,-,TRBJ1-6,TRBV2,CASRSTVQGSPLHF,TGTGCCAGCAGATCGACAGTACAAGGTTCACCCCTCCACTTT
-,TRBD1,TRBJ1-6,TRBV2,CASSNQQGAPLHF,TGTGCCAGCAGCAACCAACAGGGGGCACCCCTCCACTTT
-,TRBD1,TRBJ2-2,TRBV5-1,CASSLFGTGLSGELFF,TGCGCCAGCAGCTTGTTTGGGACAGGTCTATCCGGGGAGCTGTTTTTT
-,TRBD1,TRBJ2-2,TRBV15,CATSRDRGSAGELFF,TGTGCCACCAGCAGGGACAGGGGTTCGGCCGGGGAGCTGTTTTTT
-,TRBD1,TRBJ1-1,TRBV19,CASSTPQGMNTEAFF,TGTGCCAGTAGTACGCCACAGGGGATGAACACTGAAGCTTTCTTT
-,-,TRBJ1-1,TRBV18,CASSPSGASNTEAFF,TGTGCCAGCTCACCATCAGGGGCTTCGAACACTGAAGCTTTCTTT
-,-,TRBJ2-2,TRBV7-6,CASSLAVQAGELFF,TGTGCCAGCAGCTTAGCCGTGCAGGCCGGGGAGCTGTTTTTT
few,TRBD1,TRBJ1-5,TRBV4-1,CASSRGQGANQPQHF,TGCGCCAGCAGCCGAGGACAGGGAGCCAATCAGCCCCAGCATTTT
-,TRBD1,TRBJ2-5,TRBV15,CATSRGDSLKKETQYF,TGTGCCACCAGCAGAGGGGACAGTCTTAAAAAAGAGACCCAGTACTTC
-,-,TRBJ1-3,TRBV6-5,CASSSRVSGNTIYF,TGTGCCAGCAGTTCCAGGGTTTCTGGAAACACCATATATTTT
once,-,TRBJ2-2,TRBV27,CASRGQGNTGELFF,TGTGCCAGCAGGGGGCAGGGGAACACCGGGGAGCTGTTTTTT
-,TRBD1,TRBJ1-2,TRBV28,CASNTGGPNYGYTF,TGTGCCAGCAATACAGGGGGCCCGAACTATGGCTACACCTTC
-,-,TRBJ1-2,TRBV7-6,CASSSGLRPGYGYTF,TGTGCCAGCAGCTCGGGACTCCGACCCGGATATGGCTACACCTTC
-,-,TRBJ1-2,TRBV28,CASSPDGQLYGYTF,TGTGCCAGCAGTCCCGACGGACAGTTATATGGCTACACCTTC
-,TRBD1,TRBJ1-5,TRBV6-6,CASSAGQVQPQHF,TGTGCCAGCAGTGCAGGACAGGTTCAGCCCCAGCATTTT
-,-,TRBJ1-3,TRBV5-6,CASSLFPGSGNTIYF,TGTGCCAGCAGCTTGTTTCCAGGCTCTGGAAACACCATATATTTT
-,-,TRBJ2-1,TRBV15,CATSSLGGTYNEQFF,TGTGCCACCAGCAGTCTCGGAGGGACCTACAATGAGCAGTTCTTC
-,TRBD1,TRBJ1-1,TRBV10-2,CASSAFDRANFEAFF,TGCGCCAGCAGTGCATTCGACAGGGCCAACTTTGAAGCTTTCTTT
-,TRBD1,TRBJ2-7,TRBV7-8,CASRGTGGHEQYF,TGTGCCAGCAGAGGGACAGGGGGCCACGAGCAGTACTTC
-,TRBD1,TRBJ2-2,TRBV15,CATSGVQGWGTGELFF,TGTGCCACCAGCGGAGTACAGGGGTGGGGCACCGGGGAGCTGTTTTTT
-,TRBD1,TRBJ1-6,TRBV5-8,CASSSGQGDSPLHF,TGTGCCAGCAGCTCGGGACAGGGTGACTCACCCCTCCACTTT
-,-,TRBJ2-7,TRBV5-4,CASSLGTIDSEQYF,TGTGCCAGCAGCTTGGGGACAATTGACTCCGAGCAGTACTTC